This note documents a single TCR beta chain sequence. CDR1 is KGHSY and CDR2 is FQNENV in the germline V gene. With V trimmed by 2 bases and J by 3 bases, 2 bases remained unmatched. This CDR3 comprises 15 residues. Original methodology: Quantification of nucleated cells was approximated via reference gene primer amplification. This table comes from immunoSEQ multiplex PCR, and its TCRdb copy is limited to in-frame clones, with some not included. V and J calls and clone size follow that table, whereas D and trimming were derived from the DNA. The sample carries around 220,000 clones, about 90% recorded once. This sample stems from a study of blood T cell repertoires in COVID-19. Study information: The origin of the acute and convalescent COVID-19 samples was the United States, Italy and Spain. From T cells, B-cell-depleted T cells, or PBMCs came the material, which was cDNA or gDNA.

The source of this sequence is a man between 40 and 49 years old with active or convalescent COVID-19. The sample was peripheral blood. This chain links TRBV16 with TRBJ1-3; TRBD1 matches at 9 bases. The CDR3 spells CASSQTGGFGNTIYF. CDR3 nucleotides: TGTGCCAGCAGCCAAACAGGGGGCTTTGGAAACACCATATATTTT.